The 6 T cell receptor beta chains presented below share a single source sample, sequenced in a study of blood T cell repertoires in COVID-19. Clones were sequenced by immunoSEQ multiplex PCR, and TCRdb holds only the in-frame ones, with some missing. Of 100,000 to 150,000 clones listed, about 72% are singletons. Material for sequencing was peripheral blood. These receptors were collected from a woman aged 70 to 79 with acute or convalescent COVID-19.

The chain carries TRBV11-2 and TRBJ2-5, with a tentative D call TRBD2 (5 bases). CDR3 size: 15 residues. Trimming left V 5 bases short and J 5 bases short, with 18 bases between. Germline CDR1 is SGHAT and CDR2 is FQNNGV. The CDR3 protein is CASSPRGSRRETQYF. DNA of the CDR3: TGTGCCAGCAGCCCGCGTGGGAGCCGCCGGGAGACCCAGTACTTC.

The chain links TRBV6-2 or TRBV6-3 to TRBJ2-3; TRBD2 might be the D (5 bases). The length of the CDR3 is 12 residues. The V and J ends lost 4 bases and 4 bases respectively, with 6 bases between them. CDR1 MNHEY and CDR2 SVGEGT come from the germline V gene. The CDR3 DNA follows: TGTGCCAGCAGTTTGAGGGCAGATACGCAGTATTTT. As protein: CASSLRADTQYF.

The gene calls are TRBV9 and TRBJ2-1; 8 bases are shared with TRBD2. The germline V gene has CDR1 SGDLS and CDR2 YYNGEE. J gave up 7 bases and V 0 bases, and 0 bases lay outside the gene matches. CDR3 length: 13 residues. The DNA of the CDR3 is TGTGCCAGCAGCGTAGGCGGGGGGAATGAGCAGTTCTTC. Its translation is CASSVGGGNEQFF.

The chain employs TRBV9 and TRBJ2-7, with TRBD1 matching over 8 bases. Germline V gene sequence: CDR1 SGDLS, CDR2 YYNGEE. Trimming cost V 3 bases and J 4 bases; bases outside gene matches: 9. CDR3 length equals 15 residues. CDR3 in amino acids: CASSALSGGAYEQYF. As DNA, the CDR3 is TGTGCCAGCAGCGCCCTTTCAGGGGGCGCGTACGAGCAGTACTTC.

V is TRBV28 and J is TRBJ1-6, with D perhaps TRBD1 (5 bases). Germline assignment: CDR1 MDHEN and CDR2 SYDVKM. Deletions cut 3 bases from V and 5 bases from J, with 20 bases between. This CDR3 has 18 residues. The CDR3 loop is CASSLLFGGRANNSPLHF. In DNA, the CDR3 is TGTGCCAGCAGTTTGCTTTTCGGGGGGAGAGCTAATAATTCACCCCTCCACTTT.

The chain combines TRBV19 with TRBJ1-6, with D tentatively TRBD1 (5 bases). This CDR3 has 15 residues. V was shortened by 3 bases and J by 4 bases, with 10 bases between the two germline ends. Germline V CDR1 and CDR2: LNHDA, SQIVND (reference sequence). The CDR3 loop is CASSIQGSYNSPLHF. CDR3 nucleotides: TGTGCCAGTAGTATCCAGGGCTCTTATAATTCACCCCTCCACTTT.